This is a list of T cell receptor beta chains from one sample in a study of shared clonotypes between healthy human individuals. TCRdb's copy holds only in-frame clones and misses some; the assay was immunoSEQ multiplex PCR. This table holds roughly 640,000 clones, approximately 79% found once. Input material: memory CD4+ T cells sorted from blood. These receptors came from a woman aged 30 to 39 in good health. The CDR3 runs from the conserved cysteine through the conserved F or W. D genes are given only for firm matches. Part of the rows lack a size; the others show once, few, many or a class for expanded clones.

d_gene,abundance,v_gene,j_gene,CDR3nt,CDR3aa
NA,NA,TRBV2,TRBJ2-1,TGTGCCAGCAGTGTGAGGGGTCCGCGGAATGAGCAGTTCTTC,CASSVRGPRNEQFF
TRBD1,NA,TRBV27,TRBJ2-2,TGTGCCAGCAGTTCCGGGACAGGGCAGGGTAACACCGGGGAGCTGTTTTTT,CASSSGTGQGNTGELFF
TRBD2,NA,TRBV5-1,TRBJ2-1,TGCGCCAGCAGCCTATTAGAAACTAGCGGGAGGTTTAATGAGCAGTTCTTC,CASSLLETSGRFNEQFF
NA,few,TRBV28,TRBJ1-2,TGTGCCAGCAGAGCCCCTCTACGTGGCTACACCTTC,CASRAPLRGYTF
NA,many,TRBV15,TRBJ2-2,TGTGCCACCAGCGGACGACTAGTACTTAACACCGGGGAGCTGTTTTTT,CATSGRLVLNTGELFF
NA,NA,TRBV4-1,TRBJ1-1,TGCGCCAGCAGCCCGTCCAGTACGAACACTGAAGCTTTCTTT,CASSPSSTNTEAFF
NA,NA,TRBV19,TRBJ1-5,TGTGCCAGTAGTCTGTTTGCGGATCAGCCCCAGCATTTT,CASSLFADQPQHF
NA,NA,TRBV7-2,TRBJ2-1,TGTGCCAGCAGCTTAGATGGGAACAATGAGCAGTTCTTC,CASSLDGNNEQFF
TRBD1,NA,TRBV5-1,TRBJ2-2,TGCGCCAGCAGCATCCCCCCAGGGGGCGCAAACACCGGGGAGCTGTTTTTT,CASSIPPGGANTGELFF
TRBD1,NA,TRBV5-8,TRBJ2-7,TGTGCCAGCAGTTATTACCCGGGACAGCGCTACGAGCAGTACTTC,CASSYYPGQRYEQYF
NA,NA,TRBV10-1,TRBJ2-7,TGCGCCAGCAGTGCAGTTCCGCTGGACGAGCAGTACTTC,CASSAVPLDEQYF
NA,NA,TRBV29-1,TRBJ2-1,TGCAGCGTTGTTATTCCGCCAAACAATGAGCAGTTCTTC,CSVVIPPNNEQFF
TRBD1,NA,TRBV19,TRBJ1-1,TGTGCCAGTATTAAACGTGGGACAGGGGAGAACACTGAAGCTTTCTTT,CASIKRGTGENTEAFF
NA,NA,TRBV6-5,TRBJ2-7,TGTGCCAGCAGACAGTACTACGAGCAGTACTTC,CASRQYYEQYF
NA,NA,TRBV19,TRBJ1-5,TGTGCCAGTAGTATAGGCCCGGGACAGCCCCAGCATTTT,CASSIGPGQPQHF
NA,few,TRBV5-6,TRBJ1-2,TGTGCCAGCCTCGGAGGTGGAGGTGGCTACACCTTC,CASLGGGGGYTF
TRBD1,NA,TRBV7-9,TRBJ2-7,TGTGCCAGCAGCCCGCCGGGACAGGGCTACGAGCAGTACTTC,CASSPPGQGYEQYF
TRBD1,once,TRBV28,TRBJ2-3,TGTGCCAGCAGTCCATACAGGGGGCAGGTCACAGATACGCAGTATTTT,CASSPYRGQVTDTQYF
NA,NA,TRBV30,TRBJ1-2,TGTGCCTGGAGCGCAGGTGAATTCTATGGCTACACCTTC,CAWSAGEFYGYTF
NA,NA,TRBV5-1,TRBJ2-5,TGCGCCAGCAGCCTGCTAGAAGAGACCCAGTACTTC,CASSLLEETQYF
TRBD2,NA,TRBV7-2,TRBJ2-1,TGTGCCAGCAGCCTAGGGACTAGACTTTACAATGAGCAGTTCTTC,CASSLGTRLYNEQFF
NA,once,TRBV2,TRBJ1-1,TGTGCCAGCAGTGAACTGTTACAGGGTGTTTGGGATGCTGAAGCTTTCTTT,CASSELLQGVWDAEAFF
NA,NA,TRBV10-3,TRBJ1-2,TGTGCCACACTCGGGACCGAGGGCTATGGCTACACCTTC,CATLGTEGYGYTF
TRBD1,few,TRBV29-1,TRBJ1-1,TGCAGCGTTCAACCCACAGGGGTGACTGAAGCTTTCTTT,CSVQPTGVTEAFF
NA,NA,TRBV5-1,TRBJ1-1,TGCGCCAGCAGCCTAGGGTGGGAGGACACTGAAGCTTTCTTT,CASSLGWEDTEAFF
NA,NA,TRBV6-1,TRBJ1-2,TGTGCCAGCACCTCAGGGACCCTAAACTATGGCTACACCTTC,CASTSGTLNYGYTF
NA,NA,TRBV11-2,TRBJ2-7,TGTGCCAGCAGCACCTGGGGGGGGCTACGGGAGCAGTACTTC,CASSTWGGLREQYF
NA,many,TRBV18,TRBJ1-2,TGTGCCAGCTCACCAAGGCAAAACTCTAACTATGGCTACACCTTC,CASSPRQNSNYGYTF